These 13 T cell receptor beta chains share one sample of origin, sequenced in a study of T cell changes during pregnancy in multiple sclerosis. The method was immunoSEQ multiplex PCR; TCRdb's version includes in-frame clones alone and lacks a portion of them. The sample shows tens of thousands of clones, 91% of them seen only once. Here the sequenced sample was peripheral blood, taken in the third trimester of pregnancy. These receptors all stem from a female donor in good health, enrolled as a control in a pregnancy study.

The rearrangement links TRBV5-1 to TRBJ2-6; D not resolved. Trimming shortened V by 0 bases and J by 1 base, and 5 bases separated the two germline ends. This CDR3 comprises 15 residues. Germline assignment: CDR1 SGHRS and CDR2 YFSETQ. CDR3 DNA: TGCGCCAGCAGCTTGGACCTATCTGGGGCCAACGTCCTGACTTTC. Protein product: CASSLDLSGANVLTF. Filled out from reference TRBV5-1 and TRBJ2-6, the complete variable domain reads KAGVTQTPRYLIKTRGQQVTLSCSPISGHRSVSWYQQTPGQGLQFLFEYFSETQRNKGNFPGRFSGRQFSNSRSEMNVSTLELGDSALYLCASSLDLSGANVLTFGAGSRLTVL.

This chain links TRBV7-9 with TRBJ1-5; TRBD1 matches at 7 bases. The CDR3 is 15 amino acids. Germline V CDR1 and CDR2: SEHNR, FQNEAQ (reference sequence). V trimming: 8 bases; J trimming: 2 bases; junction bases outside the gene matches: 9. The CDR3 DNA is TGTGCCAGCGGCAATAAGGGGGCCGGCAATCAGCCCCAGCATTTT. This codes for CASGNKGAGNQPQHF.

V is TRBV5-4 and J is TRBJ1-2; the match to TRBD1 covers 8 bases. This CDR3 region has 13 residues. The ends lost 4 bases at V and 5 bases at J; junction bases unmatched: 4. Germline CDR1 SGHNT, CDR2 YYREEE (reference sequence). CDR3 nucleotides: TGTGCCAGCAGCACCCGACAGGGGTATGGCTACACCTTC. Translated, it gives CASSTRQGYGYTF.

CDR3 sequence: CASSIGTGELFF. In DNA form, the CDR3 reads TGTGCCAGCAGCATCGGCACCGGGGAGCTGTTTTTT. This chain connects TRBV5-6 to TRBJ2-2; no definite D call. CDR1 is SGHDT and CDR2 is YYEEEE in the germline V gene. The CDR3 is 12 residues long. V lost 4 bases to trimming and J lost 4 bases, with 5 bases between them.

This chain links TRBV6-1 with TRBJ2-5, with 15 bases fitting TRBD2. V lost 0 bases to trimming and J lost 0 bases; unmatched junction nucleotides: 2. Germline V gene sequence: CDR1 MNHNS, CDR2 SASEGT. CDR3 length: 18 amino acids. The DNA for the CDR3 is TGTGCCAGCAGTGAAGCGGGGACTAGCGGGGGGTACCAAGAGACCCAGTACTTC. As protein: CASSEAGTSGGYQETQYF.

V gene TRBV6-1 combines with J gene TRBJ2-2; the D gene is possibly TRBD1 (5 bases). Per germline, CDR1 MNHNS and CDR2 SASEGT. V shed 6 bases and J shed 3 bases, with 8 bases lying between them. The CDR3 covers 13 residues. CDR3 sequence (DNA): TGTGCCAGCAGGGTAGGGGACACCGGGGAGCTGTTTTTT. As protein: CASRVGDTGELFF.

The CDR3 is CASSPQGTGIHEQFF. CDR3 nucleotide sequence: TGTGCCAGCAGTCCCCAGGGGACAGGGATTCACGAGCAGTTCTTC. The rearrangement joins TRBV28 to TRBJ2-1; 9 nucleotides align to TRBD1. Trimming removed 5 bases from V and 10 bases from J; junction bases left unmatched: 12. Germline V gene lookup returns CDR1 MDHEN and CDR2 SYDVKM. The CDR3 has 15 residues. Drawing the rest from reference TRBV28 and TRBJ2-1, the complete variable domain is DVKVTQSSRYLVKRTGEKVFLECVQDMDHENMFWYRQDPGLGLRLIYFSYDVKMKEKGDIPEGYSVSREKKERFSLILESASTNQTSMYLCASSPQGTGIHEQFFGPGTRLTVL.

The chain couples TRBV7-9 to TRBJ1-2; D not resolved. V gave up 1 base and J gave up 8 bases, with 8 bases separating them. CDR3 length equals 12 residues. Germline V CDR1 and CDR2: SEHNR, FQNEAQ (reference sequence). The CDR3, as DNA: TGTGCCAGCAGCTTAGTTAGAGGGGGCTACACCTTC. It is translated as CASSLVRGGYTF.

V usage is TRBV2 and J usage is TRBJ2-1, with TRBD2 matching over 11 bases. Germline values: CDR1 SNHLY, CDR2 FYNNEI. This CDR3 region has 16 residues. The J segment lost 3 bases and the V segment lost 8 bases, leaving 9 bases of the junction unmatched. The CDR3 sequence is CASWTSGQINYNEQFF. The CDR3, as DNA: TGTGCCAGCTGGACTAGCGGGCAGATCAACTACAATGAGCAGTTCTTC.

V usage is TRBV9 and J usage is TRBJ1-4; a weak D match, TRBD1 (6 bases). The CDR3 length is 16 residues. The V end lost 0 bases, the J end lost 2 bases, and 11 bases lay between the germline ends. CDR1 and CDR2 (germline): SGDLS, YYNGEE. CDR3 region: CASSVGQGRTNEKLFF. The CDR3, as DNA: TGTGCCAGCAGCGTAGGGCAGGGGCGGACTAATGAAAAACTGTTTTTT.

The CDR3 is CAISQPPLLRDRRTEAFF. In nucleotides, the CDR3 is TGTGCCATCAGTCAACCCCCACTCCTCCGGGACAGACGCACTGAAGCTTTCTTT. The chain recombines TRBV10-3 with TRBJ1-1; 7 nucleotides align to TRBD1. The CDR3 has 18 amino acids. J lost 4 bases, V lost 5 bases, and 19 bases had no gene match. The germline CDR1 and CDR2 sequences are ENHRY and SYGVKD.

The J gene is TRBJ1-2, the V gene TRBV2; 11 bases line up with TRBD1. This CDR3 region has 13 residues. Trimming cost V 7 bases and J 8 bases; bases outside gene matches: 6. Germline V gene sequence: CDR1 SNHLY, CDR2 FYNNEI. The CDR3 bases are TGTGCCAGCAAGGGACAGGGGGTAGGGGGCTACACCTTC. Its protein product is CASKGQGVGGYTF.

V and J are TRBV7-2 and TRBJ2-5; the match to TRBD2 covers 9 bases. J lost 1 base, V lost 1 base, and 4 bases had no gene match. CDR1 is SGHTA, CDR2 FQGNSA, per germline. This CDR3 spans 16 amino acids. CDR3 DNA sequence: TGTGCCAGCAGCTTAGTGGGTAGCGGGGGCCAAGAGACCCAGTACTTC. Translated, it gives CASSLVGSGGQETQYF.